This is a list of T cell receptor beta chains from one sample in a study of blood T cell repertoires in COVID-19. Measured with immunoSEQ multiplex PCR; TCRdb has only the in-frame clones, and not every one. Here the sample spans hundreds of thousands of clones, 75% to 90% being singletons. The specimen was peripheral blood. The receptor source for this set is a woman in her seventies with COVID-19, enrolled during active disease. CDR3s include the opening cysteine and the closing phenylalanine or tryptophan. D genes are given only for firm matches. The size field is filled for only some rows; it gives once, few, many or a size class.

>-|-|TRBV9|TRBJ2-6
CASSVDGDGANVLTF
TGTGCCAGCAGCGTAGACGGGGATGGGGCCAACGTCCTGACTTTC
>-|-|TRBV24-1|TRBJ2-5
CATSHTGTQYF
TGTGCCACCAGTCACACAGGGACCCAGTACTTC
>-|TRBD1|TRBV12-3/TRBV12-4|TRBJ1-1
CASRTGPGTEAFF
TGTGCCAGCAGGACAGGGCCGGGTACTGAAGCTTTCTTT
>-|-|TRBV6-1|TRBJ1-1
CASSEERVTEAFF
TGTGCCAGCAGTGAAGAGAGGGTGACTGAAGCTTTCTTT
>-|-|TRBV30|TRBJ1-3
CAWSPFDRHSGNTIYF
TGTGCCTGGAGTCCATTCGACAGGCACTCTGGAAACACCATATATTTT
>-|TRBD1|TRBV28|TRBJ1-6
CASSPTDRGGSPLHF
TGTGCCAGCAGCCCAACTGACAGGGGAGGGTCACCCCTCCACTTT
>-|-|TRBV29-1|TRBJ2-5
CSVEEPGGRETQYF
TGCAGCGTTGAAGAGCCGGGGGGCCGGGAGACCCAGTACTTC
>-|-|TRBV5-1|TRBJ1-6
CASSPPVAGINSPLHF
TGCGCCAGCAGCCCCCCGGTGGCAGGGATCAATTCACCCCTCCACTTT
>-|-|TRBV5-1|TRBJ1-1
CASSLVTHNRGYTEAFF
TGCGCCAGCAGCTTGGTAACACATAATCGGGGTTACACTGAAGCTTTCTTT
>-|TRBD1|TRBV6-2/TRBV6-3|TRBJ1-1
CASSDRGVMSEAFF
TGTGCCAGCAGCGACAGGGGAGTTATGAGTGAAGCTTTCTTT
>-|-|TRBV7-3|TRBJ1-1
CASSLRGQGNTEAFF
TGTGCCAGCAGCTTAAGGGGCCAGGGGAACACTGAAGCTTTCTTT
>once|-|TRBV2|TRBJ2-5
CASSERVETQYF
TGTGCCAGCAGTGAACGGGTCGAGACCCAGTACTTC
>-|TRBD2|TRBV7-8|TRBJ2-1
CASSPRRVLAGGNEQFF
TGTGCCAGCAGCCCCAGGCGTGTACTAGCGGGGGGAAATGAGCAGTTCTTC
>-|-|TRBV7-2|TRBJ2-2
CASSSNVGLSRELFF
TGTGCCAGCAGCTCGAATGTGGGACTTAGCCGGGAGCTGTTTTTT
>-|-|TRBV11-2|TRBJ1-2
CASTATGNYGYTF
TGTGCCAGCACCGCAACAGGGAACTATGGCTACACCTTC
>-|-|TRBV30|TRBJ2-2
CAWGALQAGELFF
TGTGCCTGGGGGGCGCTGCAGGCCGGGGAGCTGTTTTTT
>once|TRBD1|TRBV6-6|TRBJ1-2
CASSKDRGYTF
TGTGCCAGCAGTAAGGACAGGGGCTACACCTTC
>few|TRBD1|TRBV10-3|TRBJ1-6
CAIRDRELSPLHF
TGTGCCATCAGAGACAGGGAGCTTTCACCCCTCCACTTT